Below, one T cell receptor beta chain is given with its context. The antigen it binds to is not known. No base quality information exists; no much larger clone differs at one position. The TCR beta CDR3 regions were amplified from the RNA transcripts. A first-round RT-PCR of the TCR CDR3 used the HTBI primer set with the Qiagen OneStep RT-PCR kit. A second multiplex PCR round built the libraries, followed by size selection and purification. Libraries were sequenced paired-end with 100 bp reads on an Illumina HiSeq2000. The study's own analysis went as follows. SOAPnuke was used to process the raw data, throwing out any read that contained adapters or uncalled bases, had a mean Phred below 15, or lacked an exact constant-primer or identifier match. COPE v1.2.5 was used to merge high-quality paired reads, and clonotypes were defined as unique nucleotide sequences. Clonotypes were aligned to IMGT TRBV, TRBD and TRBJ reference segments using MiTCR v1.1. The analysis was restricted to V-J combinations with a frequency above 0.0001, which together covered 99% to 99.2% of the repertoires. The TCS score was defined as F50 (clonal expansion) divided by E x V (chaos), with BLOSUM62-based TCRdist calculated between CDR3 peptides within each V-J. Welch's t-statistics and random forest reduced some 510 V-J features to about 12, which were used in a naive Bayes classifier (R e1071). TCRdb reran the public reads through fastp at Q25 and MiXCR, keeping productive beta chains. Rows merge per CDR3 protein into single entries with the most common DNA and genes. The V and J calls, along with clone size, are taken from TCRdb and not from the paper's own processing. A total of a few hundred thousand distinct CDR3 sequences appear in this sample, less than 20% of them only once. The ten largest clones add up to 6.5% to 8% of the sample.

The data originate from a study of T cells in Graves' hyperthyroidism and ophthalmopathy (dated by TCRdb to the late 2010s). Context from the whole study: Peripheral blood samples were taken at initial diagnosis, before any treatment was given. To identify TCR V-J signatures that set the groups apart, the researchers used a discovery cohort of 100 patients, made up of 40 to 45 with Graves' ophthalmopathy and around 58 with stable Graves' hyperthyroidism. Once sampling was done, hyperthyroidism patients were given methimazole at a starting dose of 30 mg daily, whereas ophthalmopathy patients were given high-dose intravenous methylprednisolone. The paper describes TCR Vbeta CDR3 sequencing of 120 to 150 peripheral blood samples, made up of fewer than 50 ophthalmopathy patients, roughly 75 hyperthyroidism patients and 17 progressor patients. The 100 discovery patients were divided at random into training and test sets in a 7:3 ratio. In addition, the study compared T-cell repertoires in thyroid tissue and in blood from six Graves' hyperthyroidism patients. Prospective prediction of ophthalmopathy was tested in an independent validation cohort consisting of some 20 hyperthyroidism patients and 17 patients who later progressed to ophthalmopathy. Points the paper makes about the study in general: Most expanded thyroid clonotypes (frequency above 0.001) were also detected in blood, suggesting blood repertoires may reflect thyroid immune responses. Sample size was not statistically predetermined, and blinding of investigators to group allocation was not performed. Ophthalmopathy was separated from stable hyperthyroidism by a 13 V-J signature model, with 85% to 90% sensitivity and around 81% specificity obtained in cross-validation and 80%/75% obtained in testing. In validation, the model predicted progression to ophthalmopathy with roughly 70% sensitivity and approximately 78% specificity, a median of about 6.7 months before onset.

A patient counted as having stable Graves' hyperthyroidism if no progression to ophthalmopathy occurred over 18 months of follow-up. Hyperthyroidism patients were aged 18 to 65 years and newly diagnosed, with disease duration of less than 2 months. Any patient with an uncontrolled infection, another autoimmune disease, pregnancy or lactation was excluded. Diagnoses relied on clinical symptoms, serum thyroxine and TRAb, thyroid ultrasound and orbital computed tomography. Ficoll-Paque density gradient centrifugation was used to isolate PBMCs from about 10 ml of fresh peripheral blood. Trizol reagent was used to extract total RNA, and RNA quality was then checked on an Agilent 2100 Bioanalyzer. The CDR3 has 13 amino acids, counting the end cysteine and phenylalanine. The sequence is cut down to CDR3 DNA, 39 bases in frame from base 1. CDR1 and CDR2 were assigned from the germline V gene as ENHRY and SYGVKD. The junction shows trimming of 11 bases on V and 7 bases on J, and the gene matches do not reach 8 bases of it.

The chain employs TRBV10-3 and TRBJ1-6; TRBD1 lines up with 7 middle nucleotides. Sequenced sample: blood. The TCR comes from a woman younger than 45 with Graves' hyperthyroidism. The sequenced DNA is TGTGCCTCCTGGGGGACAGAGAATTCACCCCTCCACTTT. This yields the protein CASWGTENSPLHF.